This entry lists 24 T cell receptor beta chains sequenced from one sample in a study of OX40 agonist ivuxolimab in advanced cancers. Only in-frame clones appear in the TCRdb table, and some are missing; sequencing was by immunoSEQ multiplex PCR. The sample carries tens of thousands of clones, approximately 86% recorded once. The sequencing here drew on CD4+ or CD8+ T cells sorted from blood, taken in a trial of the OX40 agonist ivuxolimab. All receptors come from an adult with an advanced solid tumor such as melanoma, head and neck, liver or kidney cancer.

The chain couples TRBV27 to TRBJ2-3, with TRBD2 matching over 8 bases. CDR1 MNHEY and CDR2 SMNVEV come from the germline V gene (reference sequence). J was trimmed by 7 bases and V by 4 bases; bases with no gene match: 13. The CDR3 runs to 16 residues. The CDR3 bases are TGTGCCAGCAGTTCCCCCTCGGGAGGGGGAAAATATACGCAGTATTTT. It encodes CASSSPSGGGKYTQYF.

This clone was detected once. The chain couples TRBV5-1 to TRBJ1-2; no clear D. With 0 bases removed from V and 2 bases from J, the gap between germline ends came to 11 bases. The V gene's germline CDR1 is SGHRS and CDR2 YFSETQ. The CDR3 consists of 15 residues. The CDR3 spells CASSLDSTLNYGYTF. In DNA form, the CDR3 reads TGCGCCAGCAGCTTGGATAGCACGCTCAACTATGGCTACACCTTC.

The chain carries TRBV9 and TRBJ2-5; D is undetermined. With the DNA end fitting TRBJ2-7 better, the J assignment may be wrong. The CDR3 is 14 amino acids. Germline assignment: CDR1 SGDLS and CDR2 YYNGEE. The CDR3 nucleotides are TGTGCCAGCAGCGTATTCCCCAAAGCCTACGAGCAGTACTTC. Its translation is CASSVFPKAYEQYF.

V gene TRBV15 combines with J gene TRBJ1-1; the D gene is possibly TRBD1 (6 bases). Deletions cut 0 bases from V and 5 bases from J, with 10 bases between. Germline V gene data show CDR1 as LNHNV and CDR2 as YYDKDF (reference sequence). The CDR3 has 14 residues. CDR3: CATSRDPGVTEAFF. DNA for the CDR3: TGTGCCACCAGCAGAGATCCAGGGGTAACTGAAGCTTTCTTT.

This clone was picked up one time. The rearrangement joins TRBV29-1 to TRBJ1-1, with D unclear. The V gene's germline CDR1 is SQVTM and CDR2 ANQGSEA. Trimming took 6 bases from V and 2 from J, leaving 16 bases between them. The CDR3 covers 14 residues. CDR3: CSVLREGYNTEAFF. In DNA form, the CDR3 reads TGCAGCGTGCTGAGGGAGGGATATAACACTGAAGCTTTCTTT.

This rearrangement joins TRBV2 to TRBJ2-1; 8 bases agree with TRBD2. The ends lost 7 bases at V and 5 bases at J; junction bases unmatched: 13. The CDR3 is 16 residues long. From germline, CDR1 is SNHLY and CDR2 FYNNEI. The CDR3 DNA reads TGTGCCAGCATGGCAGGCAAAGCGGGAGATAACAATGAGCAGTTCTTC. This translates into CASMAGKAGDNNEQFF. Together with reference TRBV2 and TRBJ2-1, the CDR3 gives the full variable domain: EPEVTQTPSHQVTQMGQEVILRCVPISNHLYFYWYRQILGQKVEFLVSFYNNEISEKSEIFDDQFSVERPDGSNFTLKIRSTKLEDSAMYFCASMAGKAGDNNEQFFGPGTRLTVL.

The chain recombines TRBV6-5 with TRBJ1-3; D is unclear. The ends were cut back, 6 bases at V and 4 bases at J, with 7 bases in the middle. CDR1 and CDR2 (germline): MNHEY, SVGAGI. This CDR3 is 12 amino acids long. The CDR3 sequence: CASSLSGNTIYF. The DNA for the CDR3 is TGTGCCAGCAGCCTTTCGGGAAACACCATATATTTT.

This chain uses TRBV15 with TRBJ1-4; 9 bases are a match to TRBD1. CDR3 length equals 15 residues. Germline assignment: CDR1 LNHNV and CDR2 YYDKDF (reference sequence). V lost 3 bases, J lost 6 bases, and 5 bases stayed unmatched. The CDR3 reads CATSRGQGGDEKLFF. CDR3 sequence (DNA): TGTGCCACCAGCAGGGGACAGGGTGGAGATGAAAAACTGTTTTTT.

V gene TRBV6-4 combines with J gene TRBJ2-2; TRBD1 aligns across 12 bases. The V segment lost 2 bases and the J segment 6 bases; nucleotides outside the gene matches: 1. Germline CDR1 MRHNA, CDR2 SNTAGT. The CDR3 spans 15 residues. The chain's CDR3 is CASSDGTGGAGELFF. CDR3 coding DNA: TGTGCCAGCAGTGACGGGACAGGGGGCGCCGGGGAGCTGTTTTTT.

This chain uses TRBV7-2 with TRBJ2-1, with 8 bases matching TRBD2. Trimming took 2 bases from V and 3 from J; bases not matched to a gene: 3. The germline V gene has CDR1 SGHTA and CDR2 FQGNSA. This CDR3 has 15 amino acids. CDR3: CASSLQAGVYNEQFF. The CDR3 DNA reads as TGTGCCAGCAGCTTACAAGCGGGAGTCTACAATGAGCAGTTCTTC.

This clone turned up a few times. For the CDR3, the DNA is TGCGCCAGCAGCCCCGGGACAGAGCAGTTCTTC. It yields the protein CASSPGTEQFF. V and J are TRBV4-1 and TRBJ2-1; D perhaps matches TRBD1 (6 bases). V gave up 4 bases and J gave up 10 bases, with 8 bases separating them. The CDR3 has 11 amino acids. Germline lookup yields CDR1 MGHRA and CDR2 YSYEKL.

The chain recombines TRBV4-1 with TRBJ2-5; TRBD2 agrees at 7 bases. V gave up 8 bases and J gave up 2 bases; unmatched junction bases: 8. CDR3 length equals 14 residues. Germline V gene lookup returns CDR1 MGHRA and CDR2 YSYEKL. The CDR3 loop is CASALTSAQETQYF. CDR3 nucleotides: TGCGCCAGCGCCCTTACTAGCGCTCAAGAGACCCAGTACTTC.

V gene TRBV18 combines with J gene TRBJ2-7; a possible D gene is TRBD1 (6 bases). Looked up from germline, CDR1 is KGHSH and CDR2 is LQKENI. This CDR3 comprises 13 residues. V was cut by 2 bases and J by 2 bases, with 7 bases left in between. DNA of the CDR3: TGTGCCAGCTCACCAGGACAGACCTACGAGCAGTACTTC. It is translated as CASSPGQTYEQYF.

The chain combines TRBV4-1 with TRBJ2-3, with 7 nucleotides matching TRBD2. Trimming removed 5 bases from V and 4 bases from J; junction bases left unmatched: 15. CDR3 length: 17 residues. Looked up from germline, CDR1 is MGHRA and CDR2 is YSYEKL. The CDR3 sequence is CASSAALAREWADTQYF. CDR3 DNA sequence: TGCGCCAGCAGCGCCGCTTTGGCGCGGGAGTGGGCAGATACGCAGTATTTT.

The chain links TRBV4-1 to TRBJ2-2, with unresolved D. Germline V gene sequence: CDR1 MGHRA, CDR2 YSYEKL. This CDR3 has 15 amino acids. The germline V and J ends were trimmed by 0 bases and 0 bases, with 5 bases remaining between them. This CDR3 reads CASSQDRANTGELFF. CDR3 in DNA: TGCGCCAGCAGCCAAGATCGTGCGAACACCGGGGAGCTGTTTTTT.

The chain has TRBV2 and TRBJ1-6; D might be TRBD1 (6 bases). V shed 3 bases and J shed 7 bases, with 13 bases lying between them. The CDR3 contains 15 residues. CDR1 and CDR2 from the germline V gene are SNHLY and FYNNEI. In DNA form, the CDR3 reads TGTGCCAGCAGTGACAGGGGACGGGGAAATTCACCCCTCCACTTT. Translating gives CASSDRGRGNSPLHF.

In the case of this clone: Different DNA sequences within this sample yield the same CDR3. This chain connects TRBV5-1 to TRBJ2-7; TRBD2 is a possible D gene (5 bases). Trimming left V 0 bases short and J 7 bases short, with 8 bases between. Germline V gene lookup returns CDR1 SGHRS and CDR2 YFSETQ. The CDR3 sequence is 12 residues long. This CDR3 reads CASSLGGREQYF. CDR3 nucleotides: TGCGCCAGCAGCTTGGGAGGGCGGGAGCAGTACTTC.

This clone came up once. The chain is built from TRBV6-6 and TRBJ1-4; 8 bases line up with TRBD1. V trimming: 5 bases; J trimming: 5 bases; junction bases outside the gene matches: 7. Germline lookup yields CDR1 MNHNY and CDR2 SVGAGI (reference sequence). The CDR3 length is 15 residues. The CDR3 nucleotides are TGTGCCAGCAGTAAAAAGACAGGGGAAAATGAAAAACTGTTTTTT. This codes for CASSKKTGENEKLFF.

The rearrangement uses TRBV19 and TRBJ2-5; tentative D call: TRBD2 (6 bases). V was cut by 7 bases and J by 5 bases, with 14 bases left in between. CDR1 LNHDA and CDR2 SQIVND come from the germline V gene (reference sequence). The CDR3 is 13 amino acids. DNA for the CDR3: TGTGCCAGTACCCCCCGGGGAGGTGAGACCCAGTACTTC. Translation gives CASTPRGGETQYF.

A few counts support this clone. The CDR3 nucleotides read TGTGCCAGCAGTTACTCGGGCGGGAGGTACTACAATGAGCAGTTCTTC. Its translation is CASSYSGGRYYNEQFF. The V call is TRBV6-5, the J call TRBJ2-1; 8 bases are shared with TRBD2. The V gene's germline CDR1 is MNHEY and CDR2 SVGAGI. There are 16 residues in the CDR3. Trimming cost V 0 bases and J 3 bases; bases outside gene matches: 4.

This rearrangement joins TRBV28 to TRBJ2-7, with 12 bases that match TRBD2. V gave up 7 bases and J gave up 4 bases; unmatched junction bases: 11. Per the germline V gene, CDR1 is MDHEN and CDR2 is SYDVKM. The CDR3 extends over 16 amino acids. The CDR3 region has the DNA TGTGCCAGCAAGAAAGGACTAGCGGGATATGTGTACGAGCAGTACTTC. As protein: CASKKGLAGYVYEQYF. The whole variable domain, filled in from reference TRBV28 and TRBJ2-7, reads DVKVTQSSRYLVKRTGEKVFLECVQDMDHENMFWYRQDPGLGLRLIYFSYDVKMKEKGDIPEGYSVSREKKERFSLILESASTNQTSMYLCASKKGLAGYVYEQYFGPGTRLTVT.

J is TRBJ2-7 and V is TRBV10-3; 7 bases fit TRBD2. Germline loops: CDR1 ENHRY, CDR2 SYGVKD. After removal of 4 bases from V and 6 bases from J, the junction contained 9 bases not matched to a gene. This CDR3 comprises 14 residues. The CDR3 reads CAISVREGLVEQYF. The CDR3 nucleotides read TGTGCCATCAGTGTAAGGGAGGGCCTTGTCGAGCAGTACTTC.

The genes are TRBV12-1 and TRBJ1-2; TRBD1 reflects the table's D call only, with no check against the DNA. TRBV12-1 is a documented pseudogene. There are 16 residues in the CDR3. CDR3 loop: CASSLNFDRGTDGYTF. The CDR3, as DNA: TGTGCCAGCAGCTTAAACTTTGACAGGGGCACAGATGGCTACACCTTC.

The V call is TRBV18, the J call TRBJ2-3; TRBD2 matches 10 bases. CDR3 length: 17 amino acids. Germline V gene data show CDR1 as KGHSH and CDR2 as LQKENI. Trimming at V came to 1 base and at J to 5 bases, leaving 9 bases not matched to a gene. Here the CDR3 DNA reads TGTGCCAGCTCACCACTGAGAATAGCGGGAGGTGGAGATACGCAGTATTTT. Its protein is CASSPLRIAGGGDTQYF.